This is a list of T cell receptor beta chains from one sample in a study of human T cells and chemical hapten exposure. TCRdb independently ran MiXCR on the RACE reads; one entry per CDR3 protein. The table lists about 270,000 distinct CDR3 sequences, around 7% of them singletons. Sequenced material: whole blood, taken in connection with sensitization to the hapten diphenylcyclopropenone (DPC). The receptors derive from a man in his late teens or twenties with alopecia areata. Some clones in this sample may be carry-over from other donors' samples. Both conserved end residues are part of each CDR3. The order of the fields is J gene, clone size, V gene, D gene, CDR3 protein, CDR3 DNA. A D gene is named only where the DNA matches it firmly. The size of a clone is reported for some rows only, either as once, few or many, or as a class for expanded clones.

J gene: TRBJ1-2; clone size: few; V gene: TRBV12-3/TRBV12-4; D gene: NA; CDR3 protein: CASSHDRIGGYTF; CDR3 DNA: TGTGCCAGCAGTCACGACAGAATCGGTGGCTACACCTTC
J gene: TRBJ2-7; clone size: NA; V gene: TRBV6-2/TRBV6-3; D gene: TRBD1; CDR3 protein: CASSRPRDRGYEQYF; CDR3 DNA: TGTGCCAGCAGTCGCCCCCGGGACAGGGGGTACGAGCAGTACTTC
J gene: TRBJ1-6; clone size: NA; V gene: TRBV10-3; D gene: NA; CDR3 protein: CAIMRDVSSPLHF; CDR3 DNA: TGTGCCATCATGCGGGACGTATCTTCACCCCTCCACTTT
J gene: TRBJ1-3; clone size: NA; V gene: TRBV5-1; D gene: NA; CDR3 protein: CASSPPGNTTYF; CDR3 DNA: TGCGCCAGCAGCCCCCCTGGAAACACCACATATTTT
J gene: TRBJ2-7; clone size: few; V gene: TRBV20-1; D gene: TRBD1; CDR3 protein: CSAPVRSGTGYEQYF; CDR3 DNA: TGCAGTGCGCCAGTACGATCCGGGACAGGCTACGAGCAGTACTTC
J gene: TRBJ2-1; clone size: NA; V gene: TRBV27; D gene: TRBD1; CDR3 protein: CASSPLTGVKHEQFF; CDR3 DNA: TGTGCCAGCAGTCCTCTGACAGGGGTGAAGCATGAGCAGTTCTTC
J gene: TRBJ2-3; clone size: NA; V gene: TRBV10-3; D gene: TRBD2; CDR3 protein: CAISNLGRGTSTDTQYF; CDR3 DNA: TGTGCCATCAGTAACCTCGGGCGGGGGACTAGCACAGATACGCAGTATTTT
J gene: TRBJ2-1; clone size: few; V gene: TRBV12-3/TRBV12-4; D gene: NA; CDR3 protein: CATQERYNEQFF; CDR3 DNA: TGTGCTACCCAGGAGCGGTACAATGAGCAGTTCTTC
J gene: TRBJ2-5; clone size: NA; V gene: TRBV3-1; D gene: TRBD2; CDR3 protein: CASSQAGGPAETQYF; CDR3 DNA: TGTGCCAGCAGCCAAGCGGGGGGGCCTGCAGAGACCCAGTACTTC
J gene: TRBJ1-5; clone size: many; V gene: TRBV15; D gene: NA; CDR3 protein: CATSREQFRVSNQPQHF; CDR3 DNA: TGTGCCACCAGCAGAGAACAATTCCGTGTGAGCAATCAGCCCCAGCATTTT
J gene: TRBJ2-1; clone size: NA; V gene: TRBV6-2/TRBV6-3; D gene: TRBD2; CDR3 protein: CASSYSASGGPVYNEQFF; CDR3 DNA: TGTGCCAGCAGTTACTCGGCTAGCGGGGGACCGGTCTACAATGAGCAGTTCTTC
J gene: TRBJ1-1; clone size: few; V gene: TRBV18; D gene: NA; CDR3 protein: CASSPPGGHTHTEAFF; CDR3 DNA: TGTGCCAGCTCACCACCGGGGGGTCACACGCACACTGAAGCTTTCTTT
J gene: TRBJ1-2; clone size: few; V gene: TRBV6-5; D gene: NA; CDR3 protein: CASSYRRVDGYTF; CDR3 DNA: TGTGCCAGCAGTTATAGGAGGGTTGATGGCTACACCTTC
J gene: TRBJ2-1; clone size: NA; V gene: TRBV6-2/TRBV6-3; D gene: TRBD2; CDR3 protein: CASSFNPTSGGYNEQFF; CDR3 DNA: TGTGCCAGCAGTTTCAACCCGACTAGCGGGGGTTACAATGAGCAGTTCTTC